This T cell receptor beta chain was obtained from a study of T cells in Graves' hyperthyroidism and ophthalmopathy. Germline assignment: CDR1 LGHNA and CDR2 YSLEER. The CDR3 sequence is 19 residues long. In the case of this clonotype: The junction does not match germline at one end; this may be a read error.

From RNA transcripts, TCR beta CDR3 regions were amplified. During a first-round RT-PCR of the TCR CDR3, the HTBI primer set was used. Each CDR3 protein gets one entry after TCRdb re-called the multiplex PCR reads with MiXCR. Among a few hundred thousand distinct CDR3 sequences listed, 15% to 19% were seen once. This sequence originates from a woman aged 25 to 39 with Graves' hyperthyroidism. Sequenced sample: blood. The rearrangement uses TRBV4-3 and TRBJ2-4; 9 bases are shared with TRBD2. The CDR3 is CASSLDPAGGPRAKNIQYF. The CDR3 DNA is TGCGCCAGCAGCCTAGATCCAGCGGGAGGCCCCCGAGCCAAAAACATTCAGTACTTT.